The clone carrying this T cell receptor beta chain was recorded many times. Its matching antigen is unknown. Blood was drawn (approximately 6.5 milliliters of peripheral blood) at each of two time points. The germline V gene encodes CDR1 GTSNPN and CDR2 SVGIG (reference sequence). The CDR3 contains 15 residues. V shed 1 base and J 7 bases; nucleotides not matched to a gene: 7. This specimen belongs to a study of prognosis after radiotherapy for stage I lung cancer. As for the study in general: Enrolled patients were those with stage I non-small cell lung cancer, a group that was recruited between April 2018 and January 2019. General study findings and limits: Counts of unique TCR clones fell following stereotactic body radiation therapy, median 10,088 versus 6,861.

It was by two-round multiplex PCR that TCR beta CDR3 was amplified from genomic DNA. Primers specific to each TRBV and TRBJ gene were used in first-round PCR. The second PCR round used universal primers. Each CDR3 protein gets one entry after TCRdb re-called the multiplex PCR reads with MiXCR. This table has 45,000 to 60,000 distinct CDR3 sequences, about a third appearing once. V is TRBV30 and J is TRBJ1-6; 7 nucleotides line up with TRBD1. This material consisted of PBMCs, taken before or after stereotactic body radiation therapy (not recorded which). This sequence originates from a donor over 45 with non-small cell lung cancer. The CDR3, as DNA: TGTGCCTGGAGTGGCCCCGGGACAGCGAATTCACCCCTCCACTTT. It encodes CAWSGPGTANSPLHF.